This TCR beta chain was profiled in a study of fetal regulatory T cell absence and autoimmunity. Study summary: Exocrine pancreas autoimmunity occurred in IPEX patients lacking clinical diabetes.

The study, taken as a whole, reports: Compared with cord blood, pancreas showed oligoclonal TCR enrichment, some clones over 80-fold.

The CDR3 is made up of 15 amino acids. With 0 bases removed from V and 2 bases from J, the gap between germline ends came to 10 bases. Germline V gene lookup returns CDR1 SGHRS and CDR2 YFSETQ. This clone has a handful of counts. Its specificity is not known. This was a survey-level run. Some clones are missing from TCRdb's copy, which holds only in-frame ones; the method was immunoSEQ multiplex PCR. The sample shows about 95,000 clones, approximately 79% of them seen only once. The sequencing input was pancreas tissue. The source of this sequence is a male donor with IPEX syndrome. The chain is built from TRBV5-1 and TRBJ2-3; TRBD2 might be the D (5 bases). The CDR3 DNA reads as TGCGCCAGCAGCTTGGGACTACCTCTCACAGATACGCAGTATTTT. Its translation: CASSLGLPLTDTQYF. Looking up the rest from reference TRBV5-1 and TRBJ2-3 gives the full variable domain: KAGVTQTPRYLIKTRGQQVTLSCSPISGHRSVSWYQQTPGQGLQFLFEYFSETQRNKGNFPGRFSGRQFSNSRSEMNVSTLELGDSALYLCASSLGLPLTDTQYFGPGTRLTVL.